A single sample gave rise to the 9 T cell receptor beta chains below, sequenced in a study of cytomegalovirus exposure and HLA in healthy donors (dated by TCRdb to 2016 to 2017). Libraries were built with the immunoSEQ multiplex PCR assay. A mixture of 60 forward primers for TCR Vbeta segments and 13 reverse primers for TCR Jbeta segments was used in the multiplex PCR. Drawn from immuneACCESS, this table holds only the in-frame rearrangements with V and J called that TCRdb kept. Clones are partly lost; checked studies trace under half to an unresolved V gene and leave the rest unexplained. This sample is represented by about 130,000 clones; around 78% of them were singletons. The ten largest clones take up roughly 1.8% of the sample. Sequences were obtained from PBMCs. The receptors shown here come from a woman in her forties or fifties in good health and CMV-seronegative.

J is TRBJ1-2 and V is TRBV28; perhaps TRBD1 as D (6 bases). The ends were cut back, 5 bases at V and 8 bases at J, with 15 bases in the middle. The CDR3 is 13 residues long. CDR1 and CDR2 from the germline V gene are MDHEN and SYDVKM. The CDR3, as DNA: TGTGCCAGCAGTCCGAACCAGGGGACAGGCTACACCTTC. This codes for CASSPNQGTGYTF.

The V and J genes are TRBV5-4 and TRBJ2-2; tentative D call: TRBD1 (5 bases). The V gene's germline CDR1 is SGHNT and CDR2 YYREEE (reference sequence). Between the trimmed V and J ends, which lost 0 bases and 0 bases, there was a span of 9 bases. This CDR3 contains 16 residues. CDR3 region: CASSLAGFANTGELFF. The CDR3 DNA reads TGTGCCAGCAGCTTGGCAGGGTTTGCGAACACCGGGGAGCTGTTTTTT. Using reference TRBV5-4 and TRBJ2-2 for the parts outside the CDR3, the full variable domain is ETGVTQSPTHLIKTRGQQVTLRCSSQSGHNTVSWYQQALGQGPQFIFQYYREEENGRGNFPPRFSGLQFPNYSSELNVNALELDDSALYLCASSLAGFANTGELFFGEGSRLTVL.

The chain links TRBV20-1 to TRBJ2-7, with a tentative D call TRBD1 (5 bases). The CDR3 runs 11 residues. The V and J ends lost 6 bases and 3 bases respectively, with 9 bases between them. CDR1 DFQATT and CDR2 SNEGSKA come from the germline V gene (reference sequence). The chain's CDR3 is CSAYDSYEQYV. The CDR3 DNA sequence: TGCAGTGCCTACGACAGCTACGAGCAGTACGTC.

The chain combines TRBV2 with TRBJ1-1; 7 positions match TRBD1. There are 16 residues in the CDR3. Germline CDR1 is SNHLY and CDR2 is FYNNEI. V trimming: 6 bases; J trimming: 6 bases; junction bases outside the gene matches: 16. The CDR3 DNA reads TGTGCCAGCAGGTTAGACCGAGGGGGCATGATATCTGAAGCTTTCTTT. This encodes CASRLDRGGMISEAFF.

The CDR3 DNA reads as TGTGCCAGCTCACCGAAGACTAGCGGGAAAGAGACCCAGTACTTC. Its protein is CASSPKTSGKETQYF. The rearrangement joins TRBV18 to TRBJ2-5; TRBD2 agrees at 11 bases. The germline CDR1 and CDR2 sequences are KGHSH and LQKENI. This CDR3 has 15 residues. V dropped 3 bases and J dropped 3; count of bases not matched to a gene: 3.

Comment on this clone: The junction departs from germline at one end; a sequencing error may be responsible. The chain combines TRBV7-9 with TRBJ2-6, with a weak D call TRBD2 (5 bases). The germline V gene encodes CDR1 SEHNR and CDR2 FQNEAQ (reference sequence). The CDR3 is 17 amino acids. The CDR3 is CSSSSGKLSSGANVLTF. The CDR3 DNA reads TGTTCCAGCAGCTCCGGGAAACTTAGCTCTGGGGCCAACGTCCTGACTTTC.

This clone was observed a handful of times. The CDR3 nucleotides read TGTGCCAGTAGTATAGATCATGGAGGATGGAACACTGAAGCTTTCTTT. Translating gives CASSIDHGGWNTEAFF. The chain combines TRBV19 with TRBJ1-1; D is uncertain. The CDR3 loop spans 16 amino acids. V was cut by 0 bases and J by 1 base, with 12 bases left in between. The germline V gene encodes CDR1 LNHDA and CDR2 SQIVND (reference sequence). The full variable domain, in which reference TRBV19 and TRBJ1-1 provide the parts outside the CDR3, is DGGITQSPKYLFRKEGQNVTLSCEQNLNHDAMYWYRQDPGQGLRLIYYSQIVNDFQKGDIAEGYSVSREKKESFPLTVTSAQKNPTAFYLCASSIDHGGWNTEAFFGQGTRLTVV.

J is TRBJ2-7 and V is TRBV30, with TRBD2 as a possible D gene (5 bases). From germline, CDR1 is GTSNPN and CDR2 SVGIG (reference sequence). The CDR3 spans 12 residues. The V end was cut by 3 bases, the J end by 7 bases, with 13 bases between. The CDR3 region is CAWRGRRREQYF. The CDR3 coding sequence is TGTGCCTGGAGAGGTAGGAGGCGGGAGCAGTACTTC.

V gene TRBV11-2 combines with J gene TRBJ1-5; 11 positions agree with TRBD1. Germline assignment: CDR1 SGHAT and CDR2 FQNNGV. V trimming: 5 bases; J trimming: 5 bases; junction bases outside the gene matches: 5. This CDR3 is built from 15 residues. In DNA form, the CDR3 reads TGTGCCAGCAGCCTAGGACAGGGGGCACATCAGCCCCAGCATTTT. Residues: CASSLGQGAHQPQHF.